The 2 T cell receptor beta chains listed next were all sequenced from one sample in a study of T-cell memory formation after mild COVID-19. TCRdb recomputed calls from the 5' RACE reads with MiXCR, one row per CDR3 protein. The repertoire holds more than 150,000 distinct CDR3 sequences, with around a fifth as singletons. Sequenced material: PBMCs or a T cell subset sorted from them (not recorded which). These receptors were taken from an adult woman who had mild COVID-19 (a few samples of this study predate the infection). Cell type and time point are not known.

The chain combines TRBV7-9 with TRBJ2-1; 9 nucleotides agree with TRBD2. Germline assignment: CDR1 SEHNR and CDR2 FQNEAQ (reference sequence). The CDR3 is 17 amino acids. The J segment lost 0 bases and the V segment lost 5 bases, leaving 8 bases of the junction unmatched. The CDR3 spells CASSQRLAGASYNEQFF. In DNA, the CDR3 is TGTGCCAGCAGCCAACGGTTAGCGGGAGCCTCCTACAATGAGCAGTTCTTC. Using reference TRBV7-9 and TRBJ2-1 for the parts outside the CDR3, the full variable domain is DTGVSQNPRHKITKRGQNVTFRCDPISEHNRLYWYRQTLGQGPEFLTYFQNEAQLEKSRLLSDRFSAERPKGSFSTLEIQRTEQGDSAMYLCASSQRLAGASYNEQFFGPGTRLTVL.

The chain recombines TRBV4-1 with TRBJ2-7; perhaps D is TRBD1 or TRBD2 (5 bases each). This CDR3 has 16 residues. The V gene lost 1 base and the J gene lost 3 bases, with 16 bases spanning the gap. The V gene's germline CDR1 is MGHRA and CDR2 YSYEKL. The CDR3 coding sequence is TGCGCCAGCAGCCAAGTTCAGACTTTTGGGGGCTACGAGCAGTACTTC. This gives the protein CASSQVQTFGGYEQYF.